This T cell receptor beta chain was identified in a study of read filtering for tumor transcriptome and immune sequencing. Study as a whole: Among patients, some 17 were male and approximately 15 female, aged about 47 to 85 (mean roughly 63). R-ISS stage counts were 8 for I, 16 for II, more than 5 for III.

This CDR3 is built from 14 residues. Trimming stripped 6 bases from V and 2 bases from J, with 13 bases between. Germline V CDR1 and CDR2: MDHEN, SYDVKM. This clonotype has only a few counts. Its target is not known. A much larger clonotype is one base distant, so this may be a read error. Broader study findings: Even smaller IR-seq throughput identified most shared clonotypes. IR-seq and RNA-seq agreed better without single-read clonotypes.

This library used around 400 ng RNA and molecular barcoded adaptors spanning alpha/delta and beta/gamma chains. Each CDR3 protein is one row after TCRdb ran MiXCR on the reads. This table has 37,000 or so distinct CDR3 sequences, roughly 13% appearing once. The sample consisted of a population of CD138-negative cells sorted from bone marrow. The chain recombines TRBV28 with TRBJ2-5; D not resolved. The origin of this receptor is a donor at least 40 years old with multiple myeloma. The CDR3 sequence is CASRPPGRQETQYF. CDR3 DNA sequence: TGTGCCAGCAGGCCGCCGGGCCGTCAAGAGACCCAGTACTTC.